Below are 8 T cell receptor beta chains sequenced from a single sample in a study of patients and donors after allogeneic stem cell transplantation. TCRdb passed the RT-PCR reads through MiXCR, listing each CDR3 protein once. Of about 960,000 distinct CDR3 sequences listed, under 20% are singletons. The sample was blood, either unsorted or a sorted T cell fraction (not recorded which). Receptors were obtained from a human donor who was either an allogeneic HSCT recipient or a stem cell or donor lymphocyte infusion donor (not recorded which). It is not recorded whose cells these are; they may come from a transplant donor.

The CDR3 bases are TGCGCCAGCAGCGAGGCAGGGACACCAACTAATGAAAAACTGTTTTTT. Translation: CASSEAGTPTNEKLFF. The chain is built from TRBV5-1 and TRBJ1-4; D is possibly TRBD1 (6 bases). V lost 4 bases and J lost 0, with 13 bases in between. The CDR3 is 16 residues long. Per germline, CDR1 SGHRS and CDR2 YFSETQ.

This clonotype was detected only a few times. The V and J genes are TRBV10-3 and TRBJ2-1, with a possible D match to TRBD2 (6 bases). The CDR3 length is 14 residues. Germline lookup yields CDR1 ENHRY and CDR2 SYGVKD. Trimming shortened V by 4 bases and J by 5 bases, and 12 bases separated the two germline ends. The CDR3 DNA reads as TGTGCCATCAGTGGCGCGGGGTACGACAATGAGCAGTTCTTC. This codes for CAISGAGYDNEQFF.

The chain has TRBV6-5 and TRBJ2-5, with 7 nucleotides matching TRBD1. Germline CDR1 and CDR2: MNHEY and SVGAGI. This CDR3 has 12 amino acids. Trimming cost V 6 bases and J 5 bases; bases outside gene matches: 3. CDR3 in DNA: TGTGCCAGCAGGAGGGGGCCGGAGACCCAGTACTTC. Protein: CASRRGPETQYF.

This clonotype was counted at least ten times. The chain's CDR3 is CASSLSPDYEQYF. The CDR3 nucleotides read TGTGCCAGCAGTTTATCCCCCGACTACGAGCAGTACTTC. The gene calls are TRBV12-3 or TRBV12-4 and TRBJ2-7; D is ambiguous. This CDR3 has 13 residues. V lost 2 bases to trimming and J lost 3 bases, with 8 bases between them.

The chain is built from TRBV2 and TRBJ1-6, with a tentative D call TRBD1 (6 bases). The V end was cut by 4 bases, the J end by 9 bases, with 16 bases between. This CDR3 comprises 15 residues. CDR1 SNHLY and CDR2 FYNNEI come from the germline V gene. CDR3 loop: CASSGGHRQISPLHF. CDR3 in DNA: TGTGCCAGCAGTGGGGGACACCGACAGATTTCACCCCTCCACTTT.

V is TRBV19 and J is TRBJ2-7; 9 bases map to TRBD2. CDR3 length: 12 amino acids. V shed 3 bases, J shed 11 bases, and the junction held 5 bases outside the gene matches. Germline CDR1 reads LNHDA; CDR2 reads SQIVND (reference sequence). CDR3 coding DNA: TGTGCCAGTAGTATTGTAGCGGGGGAGAAGTACTTC. This codes for CASSIVAGEKYF. The whole variable domain, remainder taken from reference TRBV19 and TRBJ2-7, is DGGITQSPKYLFRKEGQNVTLSCEQNLNHDAMYWYRQDPGQGLRLIYYSQIVNDFQKGDIAEGYSVSREKKESFPLTVTSAQKNPTAFYLCASSIVAGEKYFGPGTRLTVT.

This clonotype was seen only a few times. The chain's CDR3 is CASSVSQVVTGELFF. The CDR3 coding sequence is TGTGCCAGCAGCGTATCACAGGTGGTCACCGGGGAGCTGTTTTTT. The chain has TRBV9 and TRBJ2-2, with D possibly being TRBD1 (5 bases). This CDR3 contains 15 residues. V was trimmed by 1 base and J by 4 bases, leaving 11 bases between them. The germline V gene encodes CDR1 SGDLS and CDR2 YYNGEE.

The rearrangement joins TRBV7-8 to TRBJ2-7, with a tentative D call TRBD2 (6 bases). CDR3 length: 16 amino acids. Germline V CDR1 and CDR2: SGHVS, FQNEAQ. V dropped 2 bases and J dropped 1 base, with 15 bases sitting between them. The CDR3 coding sequence is TGTGCCAGCAGCTTACCCGGGGGTATGGCTTCCTACGAGCAGTACTTC. Amino acid sequence: CASSLPGGMASYEQYF.